This entry lists 27 T cell receptor beta chains sequenced from one sample in a study of T cells in localized non-small cell lung cancer (dated by TCRdb to 2018 to 2021). Preparation of the library involved the immunoSEQ multiplex PCR assay. The clones in this table, taken by TCRdb from immuneACCESS, are in-frame only. Not every clone is retained; where verified, under half of the shortfall comes from an unresolved V gene, and the cause of the rest is unknown. The sample table shows about 1,600 clones, and about 36% are seen once. Of the sample, 7.1% falls within the top ten clones. Sequencing used lung tumor tissue, obtained before any cancer treatment. The receptors here all came from a female donor over 55 with stage I lung adenocarcinoma.

By share of the sample, this clone is large. The chain combines TRBV19 with TRBJ1-2; perhaps TRBD1 as D (5 bases). The CDR3 has 16 amino acids. The ends were cut back, 5 bases at V and 1 base at J, with 17 bases in the middle. Germline values: CDR1 LNHDA, CDR2 SQIVND (reference sequence). The CDR3 coding sequence is TGTGCCAGTAGTGCAGGGACGTCGATCATTAACTATGGCTACACCTTC. Amino acid sequence: CASSAGTSIINYGYTF.

The gene calls are TRBV6-7 and TRBJ2-7; 7 bases agree with TRBD1. TRBV6-7 is annotated as an ORF whose role is uncertain. This CDR3 spans 16 amino acids. The V gene end was trimmed by 2 bases and the J gene end by 0 bases; junction bases not matched to a gene: 7. CDR3 nucleotide sequence: TGTGCCAGCAGTTACCTCTGGACAGGTAACTCCTACGAGCAGTACTTC. It yields the protein CASSYLWTGNSYEQYF.

This clone was detected only a few times. The chain has TRBV11-3 and TRBJ2-1; 7 nucleotides match TRBD1. Per germline, CDR1 SGHNT and CDR2 YENEEA. The CDR3 contains 15 residues. Trimming cost V 5 bases and J 2 bases; bases outside gene matches: 6. The CDR3 loop reads CASSLTGDPYNEQFF. The CDR3 DNA reads TGTGCCAGCAGCCTAACAGGGGACCCCTACAATGAGCAGTTCTTC. The entire variable domain, with the rest obtained from reference TRBV11-3 and TRBJ2-1, is as follows: EAGVVQSPRYKIIEKKQPVAFWCNPISGHNTLYWYLQNLGQGPELLIRYENEEAVDDSQLPKDRFSAERLKGVDSTLKIQPAELGDSAVYLCASSLTGDPYNEQFFGPGTRLTVL.

In this sample, this clone turned up a few times. CDR3 loop: CASSVAPGVSYNEQFF. CDR3 DNA sequence: TGTGCCAGCAGCGTAGCGCCGGGGGTCTCCTACAATGAGCAGTTCTTC. V gene TRBV9 combines with J gene TRBJ2-1, with D perhaps TRBD2 (6 bases). The germline V gene encodes CDR1 SGDLS and CDR2 YYNGEE. The V end was cut by 0 bases, the J end by 0 bases, with 10 bases between. The CDR3 runs to 16 residues.

This chain connects TRBV19 to TRBJ2-5, with TRBD2 matching over 7 bases. Germline trimming cut 1 base from V and 1 base from J; bases unmatched to any gene: 0. This CDR3 has 14 amino acids. The V gene's germline CDR1 is LNHDA and CDR2 SQIVND (reference sequence). CDR3 sequence: CASSIGGGQETQYF. The DNA for the CDR3 is TGTGCCAGTAGTATAGGCGGGGGCCAAGAGACCCAGTACTTC.

The sample holds a few counts of this clone. This chain links TRBV11-3 with TRBJ2-5, with a possible D match to TRBD2 (5 bases). V lost 5 bases to trimming and J lost 2 bases, with 18 bases between them. This CDR3 spans 16 amino acids. Germline CDR1 and CDR2: SGHNT and YENEEA. The CDR3 nucleotides read TGTGCCAGCAGCCGTAGAGACACCCCGGGGCAAGAGACCCAGTACTTC. It yields the protein CASSRRDTPGQETQYF.

The table lists this clone with a few counts. V usage is TRBV30 and J usage is TRBJ2-2, with 13 bases matching TRBD2. Looked up from germline, CDR1 is GTSNPN and CDR2 is SVGIG (reference sequence). This CDR3 comprises 14 residues. V lost 5 bases to trimming and J lost 6 bases; unmatched junction nucleotides: 3. The CDR3 is CAWDTSGRAGELFF. The CDR3 DNA reads as TGTGCCTGGGATACTAGCGGGAGGGCCGGGGAGCTGTTTTTT. Full variable domain (outside the CDR3, taken from reference TRBV30 and TRBJ2-2): SQTIHQWPATLVQPVGSPLSLECTVEGTSNPNLYWYRQAAGRGLQLLFYSVGIGQISSEVPQNLSASRPQDRQFILSSKKLLLSDSGFYLCAWDTSGRAGELFFGEGSRLTVL.

The J gene is TRBJ2-5, the V gene TRBV19; no firm D call. The CDR3 is 13 amino acids. Trimming removed 8 bases at V and 5 bases at J, with 15 bases between. The germline CDR1 and CDR2 sequences are LNHDA and SQIVND (reference sequence). The CDR3 region is CASLGSLGETQYF. DNA of the CDR3: TGTGCCAGTTTAGGCAGCCTAGGGGAGACCCAGTACTTC.

This clone was seen more than once but under ten times. The chain joins TRBV7-7 to TRBJ2-1; 7 bases map to TRBD2. V shed 0 bases and J 0 bases; nucleotides not matched to a gene: 5. The CDR3 covers 17 residues. Germline lookup yields CDR1 SSHAT and CDR2 FNYEAQ (reference sequence). CDR3 protein: CASSLAPAGSSYNEQFF. The CDR3, as DNA: TGTGCCAGCAGCTTAGCGCCAGCGGGGAGCTCCTACAATGAGCAGTTCTTC.

The rearrangement joins TRBV18 to TRBJ1-2, with 7 bases fitting TRBD1. This CDR3 region has 14 residues. Germline V gives CDR1 KGHSH, CDR2 LQKENI. With 2 bases clipped from V and 4 bases from J, the junction kept 4 bases outside the gene matches. Written as DNA, the CDR3 is TGTGCCAGCTCACCAACAGGGGTGGGCTATGGCTACACCTTC. Translating gives CASSPTGVGYGYTF.

This chain links TRBV19 with TRBJ2-4; D call uncertain. From germline, CDR1 is LNHDA and CDR2 SQIVND (reference sequence). The CDR3 covers 16 residues. V was shortened by 2 bases and J by 6 bases, with 17 bases between the two germline ends. The DNA for the CDR3 is TGTGCCAGTAGTATACCCCGACCTTCCTGGGGAAACATTCAGTACTTC. This gives the protein CASSIPRPSWGNIQYF.

Only one count was recorded for this clone. The chain has TRBV19 and TRBJ1-2; TRBD1 might be the D (5 bases). The V end lost 7 bases, the J end lost 3 bases, and 18 bases lay between the germline ends. Germline lookup yields CDR1 LNHDA and CDR2 SQIVND (reference sequence). The CDR3 contains 15 residues. CDR3 loop: CASTSGTLEDYGYTF. The CDR3 DNA sequence: TGTGCCAGTACTTCCGGGACCCTCGAGGACTATGGCTACACCTTC.

The chain links TRBV5-1 to TRBJ2-1; 7 bases are a match to TRBD1. J lost 4 bases, V lost 0 bases, and 4 bases had no gene match. Germline V lookup: CDR1 SGHRS, CDR2 YFSETQ. The CDR3 runs to 15 residues. CDR3 residues: CASSLGGQLYNEQFF. The CDR3 DNA is TGCGCCAGCAGCTTGGGGGGACAGTTATACAATGAGCAGTTCTTC.

This chain uses TRBV9 with TRBJ2-1; D not resolved. Deletions cut 2 bases from V and 6 bases from J, with 6 bases between. The CDR3 loop spans 12 amino acids. Germline values: CDR1 SGDLS, CDR2 YYNGEE. The CDR3 nucleotides read TGTGCCAGCAGCGTCGACCTCAATGAGCAGTTCTTC. It translates to CASSVDLNEQFF.

By its share, this clone is medium-sized. V usage is TRBV9 and J usage is TRBJ2-7, with 7 bases aligning to TRBD1. Germline CDR1 reads SGDLS; CDR2 reads YYNGEE. CDR3 length: 15 residues. The V and J ends lost 0 bases and 6 bases, in that order; junction bases with no gene match: 9. This CDR3 reads CASSVGQGQKGEQYF. DNA for the CDR3: TGTGCCAGCAGCGTAGGTCAGGGACAGAAGGGCGAGCAGTACTTC.

The rearrangement joins TRBV11-3 to TRBJ2-1; D is unresolved. Trimming stripped 6 bases from V and 0 bases from J, with 15 bases between. CDR1 and CDR2 (germline): SGHNT, YENEEA. The CDR3 sequence is 16 residues long. CDR3 bases: TGTGCCAGCAGTTCAATCGGCGCGCCCTCCTACAATGAGCAGTTCTTC. Translating it yields CASSSIGAPSYNEQFF. Filled out from reference TRBV11-3 and TRBJ2-1, the complete variable domain reads EAGVVQSPRYKIIEKKQPVAFWCNPISGHNTLYWYLQNLGQGPELLIRYENEEAVDDSQLPKDRFSAERLKGVDSTLKIQPAELGDSAVYLCASSSIGAPSYNEQFFGPGTRLTVL.

A few counts support this clone. This chain uses TRBV19 with TRBJ2-2; D may be TRBD2 (7 bases). Germline V CDR1 and CDR2: LNHDA, SQIVND (reference sequence). The CDR3 totals 15 residues. V was trimmed by 4 bases and J by 9 bases, leaving 18 bases between them. CDR3 amino acids: CASSTPKGGGRELFF. The DNA for the CDR3 is TGTGCCAGTAGTACCCCCAAGGGGGGGGGCCGGGAGCTGTTTTTT.

This clone turned up a few times. The chain uses TRBV10-3 and TRBJ1-5; TRBD1 is a possible D gene (5 bases). This CDR3 has 16 amino acids. Between the trimmed V and J ends, which lost 1 base and 2 bases, there was a span of 12 bases. Germline V CDR1 and CDR2: ENHRY, SYGVKD. The CDR3 bases are TGTGCCATCAGTGAGTTGGGGGGTGTTGGCAATCAGCCCCAGCATTTT. Protein: CAISELGGVGNQPQHF.

The CDR3 DNA reads as TGCGCCAGCAGTCAACCGCGGCCCTGGGACAGCCAAGAGACCCAGTACTTC. This sequence encodes CASSQPRPWDSQETQYF. The genes are TRBV23-1 and TRBJ2-5; 7 bases agree with TRBD1. TRBV23-1 is reported as an ORF; its role is uncertain. Unmatched junction bases numbered 10, after V lost 2 bases and J lost 1 base. The CDR3 is 17 amino acids.

This clone was recorded a few times. The rearrangement links TRBV18 to TRBJ2-5; 12 bases align to TRBD2. The CDR3 runs 17 residues. Germline CDR1 reads KGHSH; CDR2 reads LQKENI. With V trimmed by 3 bases and J by 4 bases, 9 bases remained unmatched. CDR3 in DNA: TGTGCCAGCTCACCGCCTAGCGGGGGGGCAATCGGAGAGACCCAGTACTTC. Its translation: CASSPPSGGAIGETQYF. Variable domain in full (rest from reference TRBV18 and TRBJ2-5): NAGVMQNPRHLVRRRGQEARLRCSPMKGHSHVYWYRQLPEEGLKFMVYLQKENIIDESGMPKERFSAEFPKEGPSILRIQQVVRGDSAAYFCASSPPSGGAIGETQYFGPGTRLLVL.

The gene calls are TRBV5-1 and TRBJ2-3; 10 bases map to TRBD2. The length of the CDR3 is 15 residues. The V segment lost 3 bases and the J segment 5 bases; nucleotides outside the gene matches: 6. Germline V gene data show CDR1 as SGHRS and CDR2 as YFSETQ. DNA for the CDR3: TGCGCCAGCAGCTACTCTAGCGGGAGCTTAGATACGCAGTATTTT. Its translation is CASSYSSGSLDTQYF.

This clone is labeled medium-sized. V is TRBV6-8 and J is TRBJ1-6; D is unclear. The V gene lost 6 bases and the J gene lost 7 bases, with 13 bases spanning the gap. The CDR3 totals 14 residues. The germline gives CDR1 MNHGY, CDR2 SAAAGT. In DNA, the CDR3 is TGTGCCAGCAGCCAGGAAAGGGAGAATTCACCCCTCCACTTT. Translating it yields CASSQERENSPLHF.

This clone was seen a single time. The V gene is TRBV29-1, the J gene TRBJ1-2; D possibly corresponds to TRBD1 (6 bases). V lost 5 bases, J lost 4 bases, and 11 bases lay in between. This CDR3 contains 12 residues. The germline V gene encodes CDR1 SQVTM and CDR2 ANQGSEA. Written as DNA, the CDR3 is TGCAGCGTTAAACAGGGAAGCTATGGCTACACCTTC. Protein sequence: CSVKQGSYGYTF.

The chain recombines TRBV30 with TRBJ1-2, with D perhaps TRBD1 (6 bases). With 2 bases removed from V and 4 bases from J, the gap between germline ends came to 17 bases. The CDR3 totals 15 residues. Germline CDR1 reads GTSNPN; CDR2 reads SVGIG (reference sequence). CDR3 loop: CAWSTPEGTPYGYTF. CDR3 sequence (DNA): TGTGCCTGGAGTACCCCTGAAGGGACACCCTATGGCTACACCTTC.

A few counts support this clone. The chain joins TRBV4-1 to TRBJ1-1; a weak D match, TRBD1 (5 bases). Germline V gives CDR1 MGHRA, CDR2 YSYEKL. Trimming stripped 4 bases from V and 1 base from J, with 13 bases between. The CDR3 is made up of 15 amino acids. CDR3 nucleotide sequence: TGCGCCAGCAGCCCCTTGGACACTGCGAACACTGAAGCTTTCTTT. It is translated as CASSPLDTANTEAFF.

The chain links TRBV6-7 to TRBJ1-5; TRBD1 aligns across 8 bases. TRBV6-7 falls under the ORF class, with uncertain function. V was pared by 6 bases and J by 5 bases, with 12 bases of the junction left unmatched. There are 16 residues in the CDR3. Here the CDR3 DNA reads TGTGCCAGCAGCCTCGCGGACAGGGCATTTCATCAGCCCCAGCATTTT. As protein: CASSLADRAFHQPQHF.

This clone came up a few times. Other DNA sequences in this sample translate to the same CDR3. This chain uses TRBV18 with TRBJ1-3; 7 bases fit TRBD1. Trimming took 6 bases from V and 0 from J; bases not matched to a gene: 5. The CDR3 spans 15 residues. Per germline, CDR1 KGHSH and CDR2 LQKENI. The CDR3 spells CASSPGTASGNTIYF. The CDR3 DNA is TGTGCCAGCTCGCCCGGGACAGCCTCTGGAAACACCATATATTTT.